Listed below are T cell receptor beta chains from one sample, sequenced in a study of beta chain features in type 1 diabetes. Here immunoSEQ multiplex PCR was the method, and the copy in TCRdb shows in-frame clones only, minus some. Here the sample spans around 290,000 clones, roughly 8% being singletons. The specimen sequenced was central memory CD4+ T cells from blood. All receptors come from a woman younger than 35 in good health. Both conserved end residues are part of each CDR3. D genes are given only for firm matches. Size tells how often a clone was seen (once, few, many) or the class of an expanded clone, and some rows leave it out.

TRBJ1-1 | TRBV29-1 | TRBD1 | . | CSGLRGRMNTEAFF | TGCAGCGGACTCAGGGGGCGTATGAACACTGAAGCTTTCTTT
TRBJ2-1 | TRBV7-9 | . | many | CASSRQWYNEQFF | TGTGCCAGCAGCCGTCAGTGGTACAATGAGCAGTTCTTC
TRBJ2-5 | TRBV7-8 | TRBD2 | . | CASSLGLSLDGGAQYF | TGTGCCAGCAGCTTAGGTCTCTCCCTGGACGGGGGGGCCCAGTACTTC
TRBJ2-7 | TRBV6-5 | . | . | CASSYSGVFYEQYF | TGTGCCAGCAGTTACTCCGGGGTTTTCTACGAGCAGTACTTC
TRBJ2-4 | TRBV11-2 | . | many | CASSFGTGQNIQYF | TGTGCCAGCAGCTTCGGCACAGGTCAAAACATTCAGTACTTC
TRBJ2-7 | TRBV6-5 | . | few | CASSLTGSLGEQYF | TGTGCCAGCAGCTTAACAGGGTCTCTAGGGGAGCAGTACTTC
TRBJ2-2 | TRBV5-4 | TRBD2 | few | CASRLGSGRNTGELFF | TGTGCCAGCAGGTTAGGTAGCGGGAGGAACACCGGGGAGCTGTTTTTT
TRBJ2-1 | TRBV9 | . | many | CASSVQGLDEQFF | TGTGCCAGCAGCGTCCAGGGGCTGGATGAGCAGTTCTTC
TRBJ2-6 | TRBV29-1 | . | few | CSVEDGRSSGANVLTF | TGCAGCGTTGAAGATGGACGGAGCTCTGGGGCCAACGTCCTGACTTTC
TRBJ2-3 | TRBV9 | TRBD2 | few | CASSAGGTSGSLSTQYF | TGTGCCAGCAGCGCCGGAGGGACTAGTGGTTCTCTAAGTACGCAGTATTTT
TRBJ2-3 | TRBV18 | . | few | CASSPPGSGATDTQYF | TGTGCCAGCTCACCACCGGGCAGTGGGGCCACAGATACGCAGTATTTT
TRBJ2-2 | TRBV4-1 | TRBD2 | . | CASSLAGVTGELFF | TGCGCCAGCAGCCTAGCGGGGGTAACCGGGGAGCTGTTTTTT
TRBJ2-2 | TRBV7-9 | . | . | CASRTSQGDTGELFF | TGTGCCTCCCGGACTAGCCAGGGGGACACCGGGGAGCTGTTTTTT
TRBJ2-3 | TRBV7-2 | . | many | CASSPYRGGLTDTQYF | TGTGCCAGCAGCCCATATCGGGGCGGATTGACAGATACGCAGTATTTT
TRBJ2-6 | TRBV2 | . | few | CASNREAGANVLTF | TGTGCCAGCAACAGGGAGGCTGGGGCCAACGTCCTGACTTTC
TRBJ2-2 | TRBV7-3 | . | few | CASSFLGENTGELFF | TGTGCCAGCAGCTTTCTCGGGGAGAACACCGGGGAGCTGTTTTTT
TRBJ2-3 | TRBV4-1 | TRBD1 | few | CASSRGGTDVDTQYF | TGCGCCAGCAGTAGGGGTGGGACAGACGTCGATACGCAGTATTTT
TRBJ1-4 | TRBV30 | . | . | CAWSPFGLNEKLFF | TGTGCCTGGAGTCCATTCGGCCTTAATGAAAAACTGTTTTTT
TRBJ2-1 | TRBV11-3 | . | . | CASSFSGNEQFF | TGTGCCAGCAGCTTCAGTGGGAATGAGCAGTTCTTC
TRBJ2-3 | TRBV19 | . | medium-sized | CASRQSGDTQYF | TGTGCCAGTAGACAATCGGGAGATACGCAGTATTTT
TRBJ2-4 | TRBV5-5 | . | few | CASSPQPARDDIQYF | TGTGCCAGCAGCCCTCAACCGGCACGGGACGACATTCAGTACTTC
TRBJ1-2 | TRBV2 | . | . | CASSFGQNGYTF | TGTGCCAGCAGTTTTGGACAGAATGGCTACACCTTC
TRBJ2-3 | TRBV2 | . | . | CASSKELAKSTDTQYF | TGTGCCAGCAGTAAAGAACTAGCAAAATCCACAGATACGCAGTATTTT
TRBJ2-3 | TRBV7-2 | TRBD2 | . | CASSRTSGVGSDTQYF | TGTGCCAGCAGCCGTACTAGCGGGGTGGGGTCAGATACGCAGTATTTT
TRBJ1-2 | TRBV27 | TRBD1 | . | CASSSHRGGYGYTF | TGTGCCAGCAGTTCCCACAGGGGCGGCTATGGCTACACCTTC
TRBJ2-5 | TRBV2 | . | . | CASTNGLRVETQYF | TGTGCCAGCACTAACGGACTCCGAGTAGAGACCCAGTACTTC
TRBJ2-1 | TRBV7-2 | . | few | CASSLNLSVNEQFF | TGTGCCAGCAGCTTAAACCTAAGTGTGAATGAGCAGTTCTTC
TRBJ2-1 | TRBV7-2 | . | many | CATRQDLLYNEQFF | TGTGCCACGAGACAAGACTTACTTTACAATGAGCAGTTCTTC
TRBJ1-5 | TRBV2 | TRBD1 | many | CASRPQGSSNQPQHF | TGTGCCAGCCGCCCACAGGGGTCTAGCAATCAGCCCCAGCATTTT
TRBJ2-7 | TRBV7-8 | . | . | CASSSQGRGGEQYF | TGTGCCAGCAGCTCCCAGGGGCGTGGGGGAGAGCAGTACTTC
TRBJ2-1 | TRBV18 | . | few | CASSLGQVYNSEQFF | TGTGCCAGCTCACTCGGGCAGGTGTACAATAGTGAGCAGTTCTTC
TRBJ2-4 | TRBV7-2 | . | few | CASSLNRVAKNIQYF | TGTGCCAGCAGCTTAAATAGGGTAGCCAAAAACATTCAGTACTTC
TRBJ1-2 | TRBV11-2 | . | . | CASSHRSPLYGYTF | TGTGCCAGCAGCCACAGATCCCCTCTTTATGGCTACACCTTC
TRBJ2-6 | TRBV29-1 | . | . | CSVSVGGGANVLTF | TGCAGCGTTTCCGTGGGTGGTGGGGCCAACGTCCTGACTTTC
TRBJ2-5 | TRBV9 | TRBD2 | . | CASSDGVSGRPPSETQYF | TGTGCCAGCAGCGATGGGGTTAGCGGGAGACCTCCATCGGAGACCCAGTACTTC
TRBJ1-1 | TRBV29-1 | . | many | CSVVYTEAFF | TGCAGCGTCGTCTACACTGAAGCTTTCTTT
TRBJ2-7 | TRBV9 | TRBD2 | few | CASSAKLADSYEQYF | TGTGCCAGCAGCGCCAAACTAGCGGATAGTTACGAGCAGTACTTC
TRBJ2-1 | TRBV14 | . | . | CASSQGVRGYSYNEQFF | TGTGCCAGCAGCCAAGGGGTTAGGGGGTACTCCTACAATGAGCAGTTCTTC
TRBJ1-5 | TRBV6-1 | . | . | CASSGQGPNQPQHF | TGTGCCAGCAGTGGTCAGGGACCCAATCAGCCCCAGCATTTT
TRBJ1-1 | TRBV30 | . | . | CAWSGGGNLGTEAFF | TGTGCCTGGAGTGGGGGTGGGAATTTGGGCACTGAAGCTTTCTTT
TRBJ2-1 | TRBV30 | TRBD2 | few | CAWAPGLASNEQFF | TGTGCCTGGGCTCCGGGACTAGCCTCCAATGAGCAGTTCTTC
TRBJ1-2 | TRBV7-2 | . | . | CASSYPGRWSYGYTF | TGTGCCAGCAGCTACCCAGGGCGTTGGTCTTATGGCTACACCTTC
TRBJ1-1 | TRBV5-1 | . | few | CASSSNFMNTEAFF | TGCGCCAGCAGCTCGAACTTCATGAACACTGAAGCTTTCTTT
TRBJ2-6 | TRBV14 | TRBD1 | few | CASSQGSSYRGSGANVLTF | TGTGCCAGCAGCCAAGGGTCCTCTTACAGGGGCTCTGGGGCCAACGTCCTGACTTTC
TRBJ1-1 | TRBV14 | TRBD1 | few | CASSHLDRGSTEAFF | TGTGCCAGCAGCCATCTAGACAGGGGAAGCACTGAAGCTTTCTTT
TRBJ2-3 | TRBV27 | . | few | CASRDSRGTDTQYF | TGTGCCAGCAGGGACTCGCGGGGCACAGATACGCAGTATTTT
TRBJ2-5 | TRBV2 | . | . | CAIALTDQETQYF | TGTGCCATTGCCCTGACAGATCAAGAGACCCAGTACTTC
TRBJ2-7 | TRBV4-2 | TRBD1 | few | CASMDRDSYEQYF | TGTGCCAGCATGGACAGGGATTCTTACGAGCAGTACTTC
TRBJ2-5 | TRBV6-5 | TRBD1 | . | CASSYSFSTGKETQYF | TGTGCCAGCAGTTACTCATTCTCGACAGGGAAGGAGACCCAGTACTTC
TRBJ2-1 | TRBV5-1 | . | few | CASSPPGDEQFF | TGCGCCAGCAGCCCACCGGGGGATGAGCAGTTCTTC
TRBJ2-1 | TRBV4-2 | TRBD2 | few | CASSLSGGAANEQFF | TGTGCCAGCAGCTTAAGCGGGGGGGCCGCCAATGAGCAGTTCTTC
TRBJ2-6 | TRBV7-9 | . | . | CASSLEGSSGANVLTF | TGTGCCAGCAGCTTAGAAGGGAGCTCTGGGGCCAACGTCCTGACTTTC
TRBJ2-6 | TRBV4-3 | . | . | CASSGQTNSGANVLTF | TGCGCCAGCAGCGGACAAACTAACTCTGGGGCCAACGTCCTGACTTTC